The clone carrying this T cell receptor beta chain was counted at least ten times. Antigen specificity is unknown. This specimen belongs to a study of CD8 T cells in ankylosing spondylitis. General observations from the study: With a CD8+ phenotype, disease-linked clones were relatively rare in peripheral blood. Prior literature has documented some motif variants in synovial fluid and blood from reactive arthritis. Reportedly, disease-linked clones are significantly enriched in ankylosing spondylitis patients' matched synovial fluid.

Germline-derived CDR1 and CDR2 are SGHRS and YFSETQ. The J segment lost 2 bases and the V segment lost 4 bases, leaving 13 bases of the junction unmatched. The CDR3 loop spans 18 amino acids. Library preparation for TCR beta used quantitative 5'-RACE with molecular barcodes. A single record per CDR3 protein comes from TCRdb applying MiXCR to the 5' RACE reads. This table has 150,000 to 200,000 distinct CDR3 sequences, about 9.9% appearing once. Source material: blood, either unsorted or a sorted T cell fraction (not recorded which). This chain joins TRBV5-1 and TRBJ2-2; 8 nucleotides match TRBD2. The sequence was obtained from a male donor with ankylosing spondylitis or in good health (not recorded which). CDR3 coding DNA: TGCGCCAGCAGCCCCCACCTTTCTGCGGGGGGTAACACCGGGGAGCTGTTTTTT. It specifies CASSPHLSAGGNTGELFF.